This T cell receptor beta chain is drawn from a study of T-cell reconstitution after alpha-beta-depleted transplantation in children. Preparing the TCRbeta library involved the use of unique molecular identifiers. TCRdb re-called the PCR reads through MiXCR, storing one row per CDR3 protein. The sample carries about 17,000 distinct CDR3 sequences, 12% recorded once. Study outcomes and limitations: Surviving thymic progenitors and recipient T cells were the source of high TCRbeta diversity at day 60 in some patients. The origin of alpha-beta T cells about two months after transplant was reportedly several hundred expanded graft clones. Among T cells one year after transplant, newly produced cells accounted for most counts and diversity.

Germline loops: CDR1 MNHEY, CDR2 SVGEGT. The CDR3 sequence is 17 residues long. V dropped 6 bases and J dropped 5 bases, with 23 bases sitting between them. The table lists this clonotype with many counts. Antigen: not known. This chain connects TRBV6-2 or TRBV6-3 to TRBJ2-1, with a possible D match to TRBD2 (6 bases). This receptor was obtained from a boy under two years old who had a stem cell transplant for Wiskott-Aldrich syndrome, so the T cells may come from the graft donor. The specimen comprised PBMCs, mostly from graft donor cells, sampled 180 days after TCRalphabeta/CD19-depleted stem cell transplant. CDR3 amino acids: CASRVQRQEGRNNEQFF. CDR3 nucleotide sequence: TGTGCCAGCAGGGTACAGCGTCAGGAGGGTAGAAACAATGAGCAGTTCTTC.